This T cell receptor (beta chain) was captured by sequencing in a study of shared clonotypes between healthy human individuals. Study summary: For every donor, three CD4 naive, three CD4 memory, two CD8 naive and one CD8 memory plates were used.

Positive CCR7 selection of CD45RO-negative cells yielded the naive CD8 cells, and terminally differentiated effector memory CD45RA+ cells were excluded. General observations from the study: Rarefaction showed sorted-subset sequencing was incomplete despite large depth.

CDR3 size: 15 residues. Per the germline V gene, CDR1 is MNHNY and CDR2 is SVGAGI (reference sequence). J was trimmed by 0 bases and V by 6 bases; bases with no gene match: 6. The protocol was immunoSEQ multiplex PCR, while the TCRdb copy is restricted to in-frame clones and leaves out a portion. The sample contains approximately 2,200,000 clones, under 95% of which appear only once. As concerns this clone: Its specificity is not known.

The TCR originated in a man younger than 35 in good health. Some clones in this sample may be carry-over from other donors' samples. The gene calls are TRBV6-6 and TRBJ2-7; 9 nucleotides line up with TRBD1. Specimen: naive CD8+ T cells from PBMCs. Here the CDR3 reads CASRSGTGPSYEQYF. For the CDR3, the DNA is TGTGCCAGCAGATCCGGGACAGGGCCCTCCTACGAGCAGTACTTC.